This is a list of T cell receptor beta chains from one sample in a study of shared clonotypes between healthy human individuals. The table came from immunoSEQ multiplex PCR; TCRdb's copy has only in-frame clones and leaves some out. The sample gives roughly 300,000 clones, around 70% of which show up once; under 11% is in the top ten. Source material: memory CD4+ T cells sorted from blood. These receptors were taken from a man aged 30 to 39 in good health. CDR3s include the opening cysteine and the closing phenylalanine or tryptophan.

J,V,CDR3
TRBJ1-5,TRBV6-1,CASSGRQGTILPQHF
TRBJ2-1,TRBV7-3,CASSLSGSPYNEQFF
TRBJ2-3,TRBV7-9,CASSFLSGSNTDTQYF
TRBJ2-3,TRBV5-4,CASSFGGRPSTDTQYF
TRBJ2-2,TRBV6-4,CASSDWSGGLPGELFF
TRBJ2-5,TRBV20-1,CSASLGETQYF
TRBJ2-1,TRBV15,CATSGSSPHEQFF
TRBJ2-2,TRBV18,CASSPTSTGELFF
TRBJ2-2,TRBV25-1,CASSWARGNTGELFF
TRBJ2-7,TRBV19,CASSSEWTAYEQYF
TRBJ2-1,TRBV7-7,CASSLDPGGGNEQFF
TRBJ1-5,TRBV2,CASSETRQGSGQPQHF
TRBJ2-7,TRBV12-2,CASRLARLVLVGLREQYF
TRBJ2-4,TRBV10-1,CASSEGSNKNIQYF
TRBJ2-6,TRBV5-1,CASSSRVGSGANVLTF
TRBJ2-1,TRBV6-5,CASSPDLSSYNEQFF
TRBJ1-1,TRBV15,CATSRIQGIGGNTEAFF
TRBJ2-7,TRBV27,CASSLAGHGTGVWSEIRSYEQYF
TRBJ1-2,TRBV10-3,CATETAGYYGYTF
TRBJ2-1,TRBV7-2,CASSTRLAGTYNEQFF
TRBJ1-1,TRBV7-9,CASRDWSGDTEAFF
TRBJ1-4,TRBV2,CASSQIGLEKLFF
TRBJ2-4,TRBV15,CATSSHSPGENIQYF
TRBJ1-1,TRBV11-1,CASSSRPGAEAFF
TRBJ1-5,TRBV12-2,CASRLGWKGRYQPQHF
TRBJ1-1,TRBV19,CASADTLNTEAFF
TRBJ1-2,TRBV20-1,CSARSYGYTF
TRBJ2-6,TRBV30,CASQLASGANVLTF
TRBJ2-1,TRBV7-6,CASSLPSGSEYNEQFF
TRBJ1-4,TRBV18,CASSPPLSFCLVIRSNEKLFF
TRBJ2-7,TRBV30,CAWQVSYEQYF
TRBJ2-3,TRBV28,CASSTGTSGRSDTQYF
TRBJ2-7,TRBV28,CASSSRLAPLSYEQYF
TRBJ1-1,TRBV4-2,CASSQGSLDRNTEAFF
TRBJ2-5,TRBV18,CASSPPGLAQETQYF
TRBJ2-1,TRBV20-1,CSAREYNEQFF
TRBJ2-1,TRBV19,CASRQPSYNEQFF
TRBJ1-3,TRBV30,CAWSTDWRGSGNTIYF
TRBJ1-4,TRBV7-9,CASSLEGQVEKLFF
TRBJ2-2,TRBV27,CASSSWVAVNTGELFF
TRBJ2-2,TRBV7-8,CASSFGQLGELFF
TRBJ2-7,TRBV18,CASSPPNSPSGIYEQYF
TRBJ2-3,TRBV28,CASSLGEGTQYF
-,TRBV30,CAIQTGTSYEQYF
TRBJ2-5,TRBV10-3,CAISFGTSGGETQYF
TRBJ2-7,TRBV5-8,CASSFRDLYSYEQYF